This T cell receptor (beta chain) was retrieved from a study of cytomegalovirus exposure and HLA in healthy donors. The PCR employed 60 Vbeta primers together with 13 Jbeta primers. The repertoire was sequenced with immunoSEQ multiplex PCR; TCRdb's copy has only in-frame clones and lacks some. Of approximately 140,000 clones in the sample, 60% to 85% were seen once. A word on this clone: Its antigen is currently unknown.

Study-level points and caveats: Follow-up analysis found HLA locus-dependent TCR association rates, highest for DRB1 and lowest for HLA-C.

Germline loops: CDR1 SNHLY, CDR2 FYNNEI. J lost 0 bases, V lost 5 bases, and 7 bases had no gene match. The CDR3 length is 16 residues. J is TRBJ1-3 and V is TRBV2; 7 bases are a match to TRBD1. Source material: PBMCs. This TCR was sampled from a woman aged 40 to 49 in good health and CMV-seropositive. Here the CDR3 reads CASSQETGNSGNTIYF. Written as DNA, the CDR3 is TGTGCCAGCAGTCAGGAGACAGGGAACTCTGGAAACACCATATATTTT.